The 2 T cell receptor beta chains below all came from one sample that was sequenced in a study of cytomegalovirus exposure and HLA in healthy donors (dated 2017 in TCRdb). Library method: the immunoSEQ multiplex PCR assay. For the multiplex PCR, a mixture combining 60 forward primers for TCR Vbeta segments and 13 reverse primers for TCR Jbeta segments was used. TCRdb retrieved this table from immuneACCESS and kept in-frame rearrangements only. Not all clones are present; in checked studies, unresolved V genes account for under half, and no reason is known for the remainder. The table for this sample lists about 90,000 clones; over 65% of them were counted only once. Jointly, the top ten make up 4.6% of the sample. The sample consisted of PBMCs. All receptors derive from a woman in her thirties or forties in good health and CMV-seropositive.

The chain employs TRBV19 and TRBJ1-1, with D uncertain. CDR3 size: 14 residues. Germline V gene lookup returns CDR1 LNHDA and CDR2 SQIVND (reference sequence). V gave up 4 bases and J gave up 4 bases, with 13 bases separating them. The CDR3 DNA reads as TGTGCCAGTAGTACCAACCAGGCCCGCACTGAAGCTTTCTTT. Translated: CASSTNQARTEAFF.

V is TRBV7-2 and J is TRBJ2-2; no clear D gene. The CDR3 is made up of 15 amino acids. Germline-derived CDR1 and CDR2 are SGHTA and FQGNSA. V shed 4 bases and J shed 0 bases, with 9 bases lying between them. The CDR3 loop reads CASSSMQANTGELFF. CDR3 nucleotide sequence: TGTGCCAGCAGCTCCATGCAGGCGAACACCGGGGAGCTGTTTTTT.